This T cell receptor (beta chain) was retrieved from a study of cytomegalovirus exposure and HLA in healthy donors. Study context: Inside one of the first data releases sat about 91 million unique TCRs taken from HLA-typed donors.

Vbeta (60) and Jbeta (13) primers were used in the PCR. The method was immunoSEQ multiplex PCR; TCRdb's version includes in-frame clones alone and lacks a portion of them. The table lists over 150,000 clones, roughly three quarters of them singletons. Trimming shortened V by 5 bases and J by 3 bases, and 16 bases separated the two germline ends. Per the germline V gene, CDR1 is MNHEY and CDR2 is SMNVEV (reference sequence). The CDR3 loop spans 15 amino acids. Specimen: PBMCs. The sequence was collected from a woman younger than 35 in good health and CMV-seronegative. The chain couples TRBV27 to TRBJ1-2; perhaps TRBD1 as D (5 bases). The CDR3 spells CASSPRDRGDYGYTF. CDR3 coding DNA: TGTGCCAGCAGTCCAAGGGATAGGGGCGACTATGGCTACACCTTC.